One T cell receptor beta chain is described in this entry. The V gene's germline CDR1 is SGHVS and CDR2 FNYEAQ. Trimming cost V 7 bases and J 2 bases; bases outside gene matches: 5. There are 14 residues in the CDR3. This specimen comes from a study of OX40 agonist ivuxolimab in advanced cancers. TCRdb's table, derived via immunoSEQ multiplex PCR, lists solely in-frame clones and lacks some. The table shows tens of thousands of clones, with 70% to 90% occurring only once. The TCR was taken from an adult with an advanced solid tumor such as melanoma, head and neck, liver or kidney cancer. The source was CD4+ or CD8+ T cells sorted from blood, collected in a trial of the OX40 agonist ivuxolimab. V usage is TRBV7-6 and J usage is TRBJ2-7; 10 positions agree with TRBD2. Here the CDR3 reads CASTDSGGAYEQYF. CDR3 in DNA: TGTGCCAGCACCGACAGCGGGGGGGCCTACGAGCAGTACTTC.